This TCR beta chain was retrieved from a study of shared clonotypes between healthy human individuals. As regards this clone: This same CDR3 is encoded by further DNA sequences in the sample.

As defined, naive CD8 cells were CD45RO-negative and positively selected for CCR7, with terminally differentiated effector memory CD45RA+ cells excluded. Profiling relied on immunoSEQ multiplex PCR, and the TCRdb table lists in-frame clones only, not all of them. This sample has about 800,000 clones, with just over 95% found just once. V was shortened by 5 bases and J by 7 bases, with 8 bases between the two germline ends. Germline V gene lookup returns CDR1 SEHNR and CDR2 FQNEAQ (reference sequence). This CDR3 comprises 12 residues. This receptor was taken from a man in his thirties or forties in good health. The sequenced sample was naive CD8+ T cells sorted from blood. The J gene is TRBJ2-2, the V gene TRBV7-9; D gene uncertain. The CDR3 reads CASSQSVGELFF. The CDR3 nucleotides read TGTGCCAGCAGCCAGTCGGTCGGGGAGCTGTTTTTT.